The text below deals with one T cell receptor beta chain. Its target is unknown. These data come from a study of cytomegalovirus exposure and HLA in healthy donors. Study-wide results and caveats: A missense variant in DCLRE1C was later tied to TCR beta V- and J-gene trimming.

PCR employed 60 Vbeta and 13 Jbeta primers. Sequencing was performed with immunoSEQ multiplex PCR; in TCRdb, only in-frame clones are kept and a portion is missing. The sample includes approximately 150,000 clones, approximately 80% of them seen just once. Germline CDR1 and CDR2: MGHRA and YSYEKL. This CDR3 spans 13 amino acids. Trimming cost V 0 bases and J 5 bases, with 4 bases left between them. Source material: PBMCs. The V and J genes are TRBV4-1 and TRBJ2-2; D gene ambiguous. The clonotype comes from a man aged 35 to 55 in good health and CMV-seronegative. The CDR3 spells CASSQERTGELFF. DNA for the CDR3: TGCGCCAGCAGCCAAGAGCGGACCGGGGAGCTGTTTTTT.